The source of this T cell receptor beta chain is a study of identical twins. This CDR3 has 12 amino acids. V shed 6 bases and J 5 bases; nucleotides not matched to a gene: 4. The V gene's germline CDR1 is DFQATT and CDR2 SNEGSKA (reference sequence). This clonotype has ten or more counts. Via MiXCR, TCRdb re-called the 5' RACE reads, giving one row per CDR3 protein. Of 450,000 or so distinct CDR3 sequences in the sample, more than 13% were seen once. This sample was also put to use in a study of yellow fever vaccine responses in identical twins.

This chain connects TRBV20-1 to TRBJ1-1, with 9 nucleotides matching TRBD1. The clonotype originates from a woman aged 18-30 years in good health. The sequenced sample was CD4+ T cells sorted from blood. This chain's CDR3 is CSALTGGTEAFF. CDR3 nucleotides: TGCAGTGCCTTGACAGGGGGAACTGAAGCTTTCTTT.